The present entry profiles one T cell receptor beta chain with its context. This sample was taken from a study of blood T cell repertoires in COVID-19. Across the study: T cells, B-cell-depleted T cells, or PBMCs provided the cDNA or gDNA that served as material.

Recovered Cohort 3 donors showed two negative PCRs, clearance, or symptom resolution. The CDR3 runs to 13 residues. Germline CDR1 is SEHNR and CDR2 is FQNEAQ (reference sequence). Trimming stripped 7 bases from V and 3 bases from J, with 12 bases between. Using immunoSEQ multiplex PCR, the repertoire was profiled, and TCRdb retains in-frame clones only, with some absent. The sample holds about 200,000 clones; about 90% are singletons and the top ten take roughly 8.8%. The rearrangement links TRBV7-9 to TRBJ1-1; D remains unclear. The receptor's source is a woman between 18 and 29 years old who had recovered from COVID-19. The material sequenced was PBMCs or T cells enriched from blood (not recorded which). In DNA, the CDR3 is TGTGCCAGCACCGACCTCCGGGACACTGAAGCTTTCTTT. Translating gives CASTDLRDTEAFF.